This TCR beta chain is drawn from a study of tumor-infiltrating lymphocytes in primary liver carcinoma. As for the study in general: Subjects consisted of male and female patients aged 30 to 69 years.

The germline gives CDR1 SGHAT, CDR2 FQNNGV. V lost 5 bases and J 2 bases, leaving 13 bases between the germline ends. CDR3 size: 14 residues. Whole-study results and caveats: Since the samples were bulk and unsorted, the CD4+ and CD8+ repertoires were not compared.

This clonotype has just one count. Its antigen is not identified. From roughly 0.55 ug of total RNA, TCR beta-specific cDNA was reverse-transcribed using a constant-region primer. Libraries covering TCR beta were generated through three nested multiplex PCR rounds (using a slightly modified ARM-PCR). TRBV1-TRBV30 forward primers paired with a C-beta reverse primer were used in the first two PCR rounds, which ran approximately 11 cycles each. TCRdb re-analysed the multiplex PCR reads in MiXCR, keeping a single row per CDR3 protein. The sample has 150,000 to 200,000 distinct CDR3 sequences; roughly three fifths are singletons. Germline DNA was extracted too, while blood RNA derived from unsorted whole blood.

The gene calls are TRBV11-2 and TRBJ2-7; TRBD2 is a possible D gene (6 bases). The clonotype was recovered from a man in his forties or fifties with primary liver carcinoma and hepatitis B virus infection. Material for sequencing was peripheral blood. CDR3 loop: CASSLRESTYEQYF. CDR3 coding DNA: TGTGCCAGCAGCCTTCGGGAGAGTACCTACGAGCAGTACTTC.